At least ten counts were recorded for the clone carrying this T cell receptor (beta chain). Antigen: not known. A CD8+CD4-CCR7+CD45RA+ gate was used to sort naive CD8 T cells. This specimen belongs to a study of molecular identifiers for immune sequencing clone quantification. TCRdb processed the PCR reads anew with MiXCR; each CDR3 protein has one entry. Of just over 35,000 distinct CDR3 sequences in the sample, less than 20% were seen once. The CDR3 covers 16 residues. CDR1 is SGDLS, CDR2 YYNGEE, per germline. The V and J ends lost 0 bases and 4 bases respectively, with 17 bases between them. Whole-study results and caveats: Clones exceeding 20 RNA copies carried over 97% of effector molecules but under 1% of naive-cell molecules. Clone sizes could be underestimated for highly expanded clones when identical TCR molecules share a barcode. Single-cell amounts of spiked Jurkat TCR RNA were reportedly detectable among some 1 million naive cells.

This sequence joins TRBV9 and TRBJ2-7, with D perhaps matching TRBD2 (6 bases). The sequencing input was naive CD8+ T cells from blood, with Jurkat cell RNA spiked in. Subset given: FACS-sorted CD8+CD4-CCR7+CD45RA+ naive T cells. This receptor was obtained from a human donor in good health. Some libraries in this study had Jurkat cell RNA spiked in. The CDR3 region has the DNA TGTGCCAGCAGCGTAGGCGGGGCACTTCGGGGGTACGAGCAGTACTTC. This sequence encodes CASSVGGALRGYEQYF. Supplemented by reference TRBV9 and TRBJ2-7, the full variable domain reads DSGVTQTPKHLITATGQRVTLRCSPRSGDLSVYWYQQSLDQGLQFLIQYYNGEERAKGNILERFSAQQFPDLHSELNLSSLELGDSALYFCASSVGGALRGYEQYFGPGTRLTVT.